This entry is about one T cell receptor beta chain. As processed by the authors: By means of reference gene primer amplification, nucleated cell counts were estimated. The table came from immunoSEQ multiplex PCR; TCRdb's copy has only in-frame clones and leaves some out. D and trimming come from the DNA, and the V and J calls and clone size come from that table. The table records some 300,000 clones, approximately 80% of them present only once. CDR1 PRHDT and CDR2 FYEKMQ come from the germline V gene (reference sequence). This CDR3 spans 15 amino acids. Trimming cost V 5 bases and J 0 bases; bases outside gene matches: 6. This entry comes from a study of blood T cell repertoires in COVID-19. Study-level background: Both acute and convalescent COVID-19 samples were obtained from the United States, Italy and Spain. T cells, B-cell-depleted T cells, or PBMCs provided the cDNA or gDNA that served as material.

The sample taken for sequencing was peripheral blood. The V gene is TRBV13, the J gene TRBJ1-1; 7 nucleotides align to TRBD1. The TCR sequence derives from a woman in her forties or fifties with active or convalescent COVID-19. The CDR3 DNA is TGTGCCAGCAGCCGAACCGGGACAGTGAACACTGAAGCTTTCTTT. Translating it yields CASSRTGTVNTEAFF.